Presented here are 20 T cell receptor beta chains from one specimen sequenced in a study of blood T cell repertoires in COVID-19. Some clones are missing from TCRdb's copy, which holds only in-frame ones; the method was immunoSEQ multiplex PCR. The table has about 41,000 clones, roughly 85% seen once; the top ten hold under 4.5%. What was sequenced was peripheral blood. These receptors all come from a man between 60 and 75 years old with acute or convalescent COVID-19.

This clone came up a few times. The rearrangement links TRBV5-1 to TRBJ2-7; 9 bases agree with TRBD2. V shed 0 bases, J shed 9 bases, and the junction held 7 bases outside the gene matches. Per germline, CDR1 SGHRS and CDR2 YFSETQ. CDR3 length equals 14 residues. The chain's CDR3 is CASSLGLAVRTQYF. The CDR3 DNA is TGCGCCAGCAGCTTGGGACTAGCGGTACGCACGCAGTACTTC.

The chain employs TRBV7-2 and TRBJ1-1; 8 bases fit TRBD1. V was clipped by 5 bases and J by 4 bases; unmatched bases: 6. Germline CDR1 is SGHTA and CDR2 is FQGNSA. This CDR3 has 14 amino acids. CDR3 DNA: TGTGCCAGCAGCCCACAGGGGGGTGGCACTGAAGCTTTCTTT. Protein sequence: CASSPQGGGTEAFF.

The chain's CDR3 is CAWSDGTGSDYGYTF. The CDR3 DNA is TGTGCCTGGAGTGACGGGACAGGGAGTGACTATGGCTACACCTTC. V is TRBV30 and J is TRBJ1-2; TRBD1 aligns across 9 bases. The trim removed 1 base at V and 3 bases at J, leaving 6 bases unmatched. The germline CDR1 and CDR2 sequences are GTSNPN and SVGIG (reference sequence). The CDR3 runs 15 residues. The full variable domain, rest sourced from reference TRBV30 and TRBJ1-2, is SQTIHQWPATLVQPVGSPLSLECTVEGTSNPNLYWYRQAAGRGLQLLFYSVGIGQISSEVPQNLSASRPQDRQFILSSKKLLLSDSGFYLCAWSDGTGSDYGYTFGSGTRLTVV.

This chain connects TRBV30 to TRBJ2-7; tentative D call: TRBD2 (5 bases). CDR1 GTSNPN and CDR2 SVGIG come from the germline V gene (reference sequence). V dropped 0 bases and J dropped 7 bases, with 16 bases sitting between them. The CDR3 length is 14 residues. CDR3 bases: TGTGCCTGGAGTGTACTTGGGCTAGCCGGGGAGCAGTACTTC. This encodes CAWSVLGLAGEQYF.

The chain joins TRBV18 to TRBJ1-2; D possibly corresponds to TRBD1 (6 bases). The CDR3 covers 14 residues. The V end was cut by 5 bases, the J end by 7 bases, with 17 bases between. Germline-derived CDR1 and CDR2 are KGHSH and LQKENI. DNA for the CDR3: TGTGCCAGCTCAGTCGACTTTGCGGGGGCTGGCTACACCTTC. Its protein product is CASSVDFAGAGYTF.

The CDR3 here is CASSPYRENNEKLFF. The CDR3 DNA reads TGTGCCAGTAGTCCGTACAGGGAGAACAATGAAAAACTGTTTTTT. The chain links TRBV19 to TRBJ1-4; possibly TRBD1 for D (6 bases). The V end was cut by 5 bases, the J end by 5 bases, with 15 bases between. The germline gives CDR1 LNHDA, CDR2 SQIVND (reference sequence). CDR3 size: 15 residues.

The chain uses TRBV29-1 and TRBJ1-2, with 7 bases that match TRBD1. CDR1 is SQVTM and CDR2 is ANQGSEA in the germline V gene. V lost 6 bases to trimming and J lost 4 bases; unmatched junction nucleotides: 8. CDR3 length: 13 amino acids. The CDR3 DNA reads as TGCAGCGTAATAAACCGGGACAGCTATGGCTACACCTTC. This translates into CSVINRDSYGYTF.

This chain uses TRBV9 with TRBJ2-7, with 8 bases identical to TRBD1. CDR3 length: 15 residues. V was pared by 0 bases and J by 5 bases, with 7 bases of the junction left unmatched. The germline V gene has CDR1 SGDLS and CDR2 YYNGEE. The CDR3 DNA reads as TGTGCCAGCAGCGTAGGTGGGGACAGGTACGACGAGCAGTACTTC. The encoded protein is CASSVGGDRYDEQYF.

This rearrangement joins TRBV19 to TRBJ2-5; perhaps TRBD1 as D (5 bases). The CDR3 covers 15 residues. Germline V gene lookup returns CDR1 LNHDA and CDR2 SQIVND (reference sequence). Deletions cut 3 bases from V and 2 bases from J, with 13 bases between. CDR3 in amino acids: CASSIQVDTQETQYF. The CDR3 region has the DNA TGTGCCAGTAGTATTCAAGTGGACACTCAAGAGACCCAGTACTTC.

V gene TRBV18 combines with J gene TRBJ2-7; TRBD1 matches 9 bases. After removal of 3 bases from V and 5 bases from J, the junction contained 8 bases not matched to a gene. Germline V lookup: CDR1 KGHSH, CDR2 LQKENI. The CDR3 is made up of 15 amino acids. The CDR3 region has the DNA TGTGCCAGCTCACCCCTACAGGGGGCTTCGGACGAGCAGTACTTC. This codes for CASSPLQGASDEQYF.

V and J are TRBV5-6 and TRBJ2-1; D is uncertain. From germline, CDR1 is SGHDT and CDR2 YYEEEE. The CDR3 extends over 13 amino acids. Deletions cut 0 bases from V and 2 bases from J, with 3 bases between. CDR3 amino acids: CASSLDTYNEQFF. The CDR3 DNA reads TGTGCCAGCAGCTTGGACACCTACAATGAGCAGTTCTTC.

The DNA of the CDR3 is TGTGCCAGCAGTCCCCTAGGGACAGGGTCGTATCAGCCCCAGCATTTT. Its translation: CASSPLGTGSYQPQHF. V and J are TRBV27 and TRBJ1-5; 9 nucleotides agree with TRBD1. The germline CDR1 and CDR2 sequences are MNHEY and SMNVEV (reference sequence). With V trimmed by 5 bases and J by 5 bases, 10 bases remained unmatched. CDR3 length: 16 amino acids.

The chain combines TRBV10-3 with TRBJ1-1; 8 bases map to TRBD1. CDR3 length: 12 residues. Germline CDR1 reads ENHRY; CDR2 reads SYGVKD. V lost 6 bases to trimming and J lost 5 bases; unmatched junction nucleotides: 2. DNA for the CDR3: TGTGCCATCAGGGACAGGGTAACTGAAGCTTTCTTT. It is translated as CAIRDRVTEAFF.

This chain connects TRBV7-2 to TRBJ2-2, with 10 bases lining up with TRBD2. The germline gives CDR1 SGHTA, CDR2 FQGNSA. Losses at the gene ends were 4 bases for V and 6 bases for J; bases not matched to a gene: 14. This CDR3 has 18 amino acids. The chain's CDR3 is CASSSPVLAGVTAGELFF. The CDR3 nucleotides are TGTGCCAGCAGCTCCCCCGTCCTAGCGGGGGTAACCGCCGGGGAGCTGTTTTTT.

The V gene is TRBV6-6, the J gene TRBJ2-6; 7 nucleotides align to TRBD2. Trimming at V came to 5 bases and at J to 3 bases, leaving 10 bases not matched to a gene. The CDR3 spans 17 residues. In germline, CDR1 is MNHNY, CDR2 SVGAGI (reference sequence). The CDR3, as DNA: TGTGCCAGCAGTCCCTCCTGGGAGGGTGTTGGGGCCAACGTCCTGACTTTC. It codes for CASSPSWEGVGANVLTF.

J is TRBJ1-2 and V is TRBV20-1, with D possibly TRBD1 on 5 matching bases. The CDR3 runs to 13 residues. V was clipped by 3 bases and J by 6 bases, with 14 bases between them. The V gene's germline CDR1 is DFQATT and CDR2 SNEGSKA (reference sequence). The CDR3 nucleotides read TGCAGTGCTAGTATTCAGGGAAAAAATGGCTACACCTTC. Amino acid sequence: CSASIQGKNGYTF.

This chain links TRBV5-5 with TRBJ1-1; 8 nucleotides match TRBD1. The CDR3 runs 17 residues. Germline V gives CDR1 SGHKS, CDR2 YYEKEE (reference sequence). V shed 4 bases, J shed 0 bases, and the junction held 11 bases outside the gene matches. This CDR3 reads CASSHPGTGLMNTEAFF. CDR3 nucleotides: TGTGCCAGCAGCCATCCCGGGACAGGTCTCATGAACACTGAAGCTTTCTTT.

The count of this clone is one. The chain links TRBV6-5 to TRBJ2-5; a possible D gene is TRBD1 (6 bases). The germline gives CDR1 MNHEY, CDR2 SVGAGI. The CDR3 is 14 amino acids. The V end was cut by 6 bases, the J end by 6 bases, with 17 bases between. This CDR3 reads CASSTGTFVKTQYF. CDR3 in DNA: TGTGCCAGCAGCACAGGGACGTTTGTGAAGACCCAGTACTTC.

This clone was found once. This chain links TRBV12-5 with TRBJ1-1; 9 bases match TRBD1. Unmatched junction bases numbered 14, after V lost 2 bases and J lost 1 base. This CDR3 is 19 amino acids long. Per germline, CDR1 LGHNT and CDR2 FRNRAP. The CDR3, as DNA: TGTGCTAGTGGTTTGTCCCGGACAGGGGCAGTGGTCGCGAACACTGAAGCTTTCTTT. This codes for CASGLSRTGAVVANTEAFF. Combining the CDR3 with reference TRBV12-5 and TRBJ1-1 gives the whole variable domain DARVTQTPRHKVTEMGQEVTMRCQPILGHNTVFWYRQTMMQGLELLAYFRNRAPLDDSGMPKDRFSAEMPDATLATLKIQPSEPRDSAVYFCASGLSRTGAVVANTEAFFGQGTRLTVV.

The chain links TRBV5-4 to TRBJ1-5, with D possibly TRBD1 on 5 matching bases. Germline V lookup: CDR1 SGHNT, CDR2 YYREEE (reference sequence). The CDR3 runs to 14 residues. The V end was cut by 0 bases, the J end by 4 bases, with 8 bases between. This chain's CDR3 is CASSLDRKNQPQHF. For the CDR3, the DNA is TGTGCCAGCAGCTTGGACAGGAAAAATCAGCCCCAGCATTTT.